This T cell receptor (beta chain) was sequenced in a study of regulatory T cells in long-lasting Graves disease. Study-level findings and limits: The study found TRBV28, TRBJ1-2 and TRBJ2-5 favored in persistent disease.

Time point denoted: newly diagnosed GD, antithyroid drugs for less than 3 months. After RNA was extracted from PBMCs, the TCR library was made from it. This clonotype has a count of ten or more. Its antigen is still unknown. Construction of the TCR beta libraries employed iRepertoire HTBI primers in conjunction with Arm-PCR of CDR3 regions. How the authors handled the data: Samples jointly harbored roughly 62 TRBV and 12 to 15 TRBJ segments. A single record per CDR3 protein comes from TCRdb applying MiXCR to the multiplex PCR reads. TCRdb, rather than the study authors, made the V and J calls. The sample lists 350,000 to 550,000 distinct CDR3 sequences, about 15% seen once, with 20% to 25% in the top ten. The CDR3 loop spans 14 amino acids. V was pared by 3 bases and J by 4 bases, with 5 bases of the junction left unmatched. These data also featured in a second study, about T cells in Graves' hyperthyroidism and ophthalmopathy. From that paper: Diagnostic decisions used clinical symptoms, serum thyroxine and TRAb, thyroid ultrasound and orbital computed tomography. The primer set for the first-round RT-PCR of the TCR CDR3 was HTBI.

This TCR was recovered from a woman aged 18-29 years with Graves disease. The material was peripheral blood mononuclear cells (PBMCs), obtained at new diagnosis, from a patient treated with antithyroid drugs. The chain recombines TRBV12-3 or TRBV12-4 with TRBJ2-7; 8 nucleotides align to TRBD1. The chain's CDR3 is CASSLVDREYEQYF. For the CDR3, the DNA is TGTGCCAGCAGTTTGGTGGACAGGGAATACGAGCAGTACTTC.